Listed here are 14 T cell receptor beta chains from one sample, sequenced in a study of T cells in Graves' hyperthyroidism and ophthalmopathy. The CDR3 regions of TCR beta were amplified from RNA transcripts. In the first-round RT-PCR of the TCR CDR3, the HTBI primer set was used. TCRdb re-derived calls from the multiplex PCR reads in MiXCR, one entry per CDR3 protein. The data hold hundreds of thousands of distinct CDR3 sequences, with 46% observed a single time. Sample: peripheral blood or thyroid tissue (not recorded which). The source is a young woman with Graves' hyperthyroidism.

This clonotype came up a few times. The V call is TRBV6-6, the J call TRBJ2-5, with D perhaps given as TRBD1 or TRBD2 (5 bases each). Trimming stripped 6 bases from V and 4 bases from J, with 18 bases between. From germline, CDR1 is MNHNY and CDR2 SVGAGI (reference sequence). The CDR3 has 15 residues. CDR3 region: CASSFDGTRGETQYF. The CDR3 DNA reads as TGTGCCAGCAGCTTCGACGGGACGAGGGGAGAGACCCAGTACTTC.

This clonotype was counted a few times. The chain combines TRBV7-9 with TRBJ2-2; D remains ambiguous. Trimming shortened V by 4 bases and J by 1 base, and 13 bases separated the two germline ends. Germline-derived CDR1 and CDR2 are SEHNR and FQNEAQ (reference sequence). The CDR3 covers 16 residues. The CDR3 sequence is CASSSEVALNTGELFF. The CDR3, as DNA: TGTGCCAGCAGCTCCGAAGTGGCCCTGAACACCGGGGAGCTGTTTTTT.

V is TRBV11-1 and J is TRBJ2-7, with D perhaps matching TRBD2 (6 bases). V gave up 5 bases and J gave up 2 bases, with 16 bases separating them. Germline CDR1 SGHAT, CDR2 FQDESV (reference sequence). The CDR3 spans 15 residues. In DNA form, the CDR3 reads TGTGCCAGCAGCGATGTGGCTAGCGCTACCTACGAGCAGTACTTC. Amino acids: CASSDVASATYEQYF.

For this clonotype: An end of the junction differs from the germline gene, which may be a read error. The chain is built from TRBV25-1 and TRBJ1-5, with a tentative D call TRBD1 (6 bases). The CDR3 sequence is 14 residues long. CDR1 and CDR2 (germline): MGHDK, SYGVNS. CDR3 residues: CASSTGNSNQPEHF. As DNA, the CDR3 is TGTGCCAGCAGCACAGGGAATAGCAATCAGCCCGAGCATTTT.

This chain uses TRBV2 with TRBJ2-7, with a weak D call TRBD2 (5 bases). The germline CDR1 and CDR2 sequences are SNHLY and FYNNEI. The V gene lost 6 bases and the J gene lost 4 bases, with 25 bases spanning the gap. CDR3 size: 17 residues. CDR3 nucleotide sequence: TGTGCCAGCAGCTTAGGACGGATTCCGGCCCCGGGATACGAGCAGTACTTC. This encodes CASSLGRIPAPGYEQYF.

In the case of this clonotype: The germline gene is not matched at one end of the junction; a read error may be the cause. The chain carries TRBV7-6 and TRBJ2-7; 9 nucleotides line up with TRBD2. The CDR3 has 13 residues. Germline loops: CDR1 SGHVS, CDR2 FNYEAQ. This chain's CDR3 is CASSLAGIHEQYF. As DNA, the CDR3 is TGTGCCAGCAGCCTAGCGGGAATCCACGAGCAGTACTTC.

In its sample, this clonotype was seen a few times. The chain recombines TRBV29-1 with TRBJ2-7; D possibly corresponds to TRBD2 (5 bases). This CDR3 has 13 amino acids. Germline V gene data show CDR1 as SQVTM and CDR2 as ANQGSEA. Trimming removed 4 bases from V and 2 bases from J, with 12 bases in between. CDR3 sequence: CSVGGQATYEQYF. The CDR3 DNA reads as TGCAGCGTTGGCGGGCAGGCCACCTACGAGCAGTACTTC.

This clonotype was observed a few times. The V gene is TRBV29-1, the J gene TRBJ1-3, with unresolved D. Germline values: CDR1 SQVTM, CDR2 ANQGSEA. The CDR3 extends over 14 amino acids. Trimming removed 1 base from V and 0 bases from J, with 7 bases in between. CDR3 in amino acids: CSVEGLNSGNTIYF. CDR3 DNA sequence: TGCAGCGTTGAAGGACTGAACTCTGGAAACACCATATATTTT.

The genes are TRBV2 and TRBJ1-1; maybe TRBD1 (5 bases). The germline V gene has CDR1 SNHLY and CDR2 FYNNEI. The CDR3 covers 14 residues. Trimming removed 8 bases from V and 3 bases from J, with 16 bases in between. The CDR3 loop reads CASSPGAGDTEAFF. The CDR3 region has the DNA TGTGCCAGCTCACCTGGGGCCGGGGACACTGAAGCTTTCTTT.

The table lists this clonotype with many counts. The chain combines TRBV20-1 with TRBJ2-7; D might be TRBD2 (6 bases). The CDR3 has 13 residues. Trimming took off 3 bases at V and 0 bases at J, with 9 bases between the two ends. Germline CDR1 reads DFQATT; CDR2 reads SNEGSKA (reference sequence). The CDR3 DNA follows: TGCAGTGCTAGCGACGGGAGCTCCTACGAGCAGTACTTC. Residues: CSASDGSSYEQYF.

This clonotype was seen many times. This chain joins TRBV13 and TRBJ1-2, with D perhaps TRBD1 (5 bases). The CDR3 consists of 15 residues. V shed 2 bases and J shed 1 base, with 11 bases lying between them. Germline V CDR1 and CDR2: PRHDT, FYEKMQ (reference sequence). The DNA of the CDR3 is TGTGCCAGCAGCTTACTAGGGGCGAGTAACTATGGCTACACCTTC. Translating it yields CASSLLGASNYGYTF.

This CDR3 is CSARPGHLSETQYF. CDR3 coding DNA: TGCAGTGCTAGGCCGGGCCACCTGTCGGAGACCCAGTACTTC. V gene TRBV20-1 combines with J gene TRBJ2-5; D unclear. This CDR3 is 14 amino acids long. Looked up from germline, CDR1 is DFQATT and CDR2 is SNEGSKA (reference sequence). Trimming removed 3 bases at V and 5 bases at J, with 16 bases between.

The V call is TRBV7-2, the J call TRBJ2-5, with TRBD1 matching 12 bases. Trimming took 5 bases from V and 5 from J; bases not matched to a gene: 6. The CDR3 has 15 amino acids. Germline CDR1 reads SGHTA; CDR2 reads FQGNSA. Here the CDR3 DNA reads TGTGCCAGCAGCGGCCGGGACAGGGGGCGTGAGACCCAGTACTTC. Its protein product is CASSGRDRGRETQYF. Full variable domain (rest looked up from reference TRBV7-2 and TRBJ2-5): GAGVSQSPSNKVTEKGKDVELRCDPISGHTALYWYRQSLGQGLEFLIYFQGNSAPDKSGLPSDRFSAERTGGSVSTLTIQRTQQEDSAVYLCASSGRDRGRETQYFGPGTRLLVL.

The chain joins TRBV4-2 to TRBJ2-2, with D perhaps matching TRBD2 (5 bases). Germline V gene data show CDR1 as LGHNA and CDR2 as YNFKEQ. The CDR3 loop spans 13 amino acids. The germline V and J ends were trimmed by 7 bases and 3 bases, with 9 bases remaining between them. The CDR3 loop is CASNREYTGELFF. In DNA, the CDR3 is TGTGCCAGCAATAGGGAGTACACCGGGGAGCTGTTTTTT.